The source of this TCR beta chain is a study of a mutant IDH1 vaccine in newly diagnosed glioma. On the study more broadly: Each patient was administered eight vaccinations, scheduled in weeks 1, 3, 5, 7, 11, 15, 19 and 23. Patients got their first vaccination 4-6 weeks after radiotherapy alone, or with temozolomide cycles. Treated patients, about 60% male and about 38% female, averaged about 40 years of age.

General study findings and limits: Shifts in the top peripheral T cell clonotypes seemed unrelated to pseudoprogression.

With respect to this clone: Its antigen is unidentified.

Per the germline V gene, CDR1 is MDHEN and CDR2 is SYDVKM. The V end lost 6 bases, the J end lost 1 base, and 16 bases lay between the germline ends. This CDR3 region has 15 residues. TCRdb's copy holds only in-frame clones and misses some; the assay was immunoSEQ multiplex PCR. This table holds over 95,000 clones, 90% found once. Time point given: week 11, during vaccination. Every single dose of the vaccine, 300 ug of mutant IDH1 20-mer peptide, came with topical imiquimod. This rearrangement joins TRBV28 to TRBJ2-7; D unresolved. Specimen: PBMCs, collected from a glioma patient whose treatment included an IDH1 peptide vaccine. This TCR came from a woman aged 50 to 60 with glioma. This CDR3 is CASSLPPDPSYEQYF. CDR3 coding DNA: TGTGCCAGCAGCCTCCCCCCCGATCCGTCCTACGAGCAGTACTTC.